These 27 T cell receptor beta chains share one sample of origin, sequenced in a study of cytomegalovirus exposure and HLA in healthy donors. The study ran its PCR with 60 Vbeta and 13 Jbeta primers. Libraries were prepared by immunoSEQ multiplex PCR; TCRdb keeps only in-frame clonotypes and omits some of them. The repertoire holds about 140,000 clones, 70% seen once, with approximately 1.6% in the top ten. Material: PBMCs. Receptors were obtained from a woman aged 25-40 years in good health and CMV-seronegative.

CDR3 amino acids: CASSDRIGNSPLHF. For the CDR3, the DNA is TGTGCCAGCAGCGACAGGATCGGCAATTCACCCCTCCACTTT. The V and J genes are TRBV7-9 and TRBJ1-6; D possibly corresponds to TRBD1 (6 bases). V gave up 5 bases and J gave up 7 bases, with 12 bases separating them. Germline V lookup: CDR1 SEHNR, CDR2 FQNEAQ (reference sequence). This CDR3 is built from 14 residues.

The chain employs TRBV10-1 and TRBJ2-1, with 8 nucleotides matching TRBD1. V trimming: 8 bases; J trimming: 4 bases; junction bases outside the gene matches: 1. Germline V CDR1 and CDR2: WNHNN, SYGVQD (reference sequence). This CDR3 is 12 amino acids long. In nucleotides, the CDR3 is TGCGCCAGCGGGACAGGTTACAATGAGCAGTTCTTC. It encodes CASGTGYNEQFF.

The V call is TRBV2, the J call TRBJ1-3; D ambiguous. The germline V and J ends were trimmed by 3 bases and 4 bases, with 19 bases remaining between them. Per germline, CDR1 SNHLY and CDR2 FYNNEI. The CDR3 sequence is 17 residues long. CDR3 DNA sequence: TGTGCCAGCAGTGACGCATGGCTCATCAATCCGGGAAACACCATATATTTT. Residues: CASSDAWLINPGNTIYF.

The genes are TRBV2 and TRBJ1-4, with unresolved D. Germline V gene lookup returns CDR1 SNHLY and CDR2 FYNNEI. The CDR3 is made up of 12 amino acids. V lost 1 base to trimming and J lost 8 bases, with 5 bases between them. CDR3: CASSEVREKLFF. CDR3 in DNA: TGTGCCAGCAGTGAAGTGAGGGAAAAACTGTTTTTT.

V is TRBV30 and J is TRBJ2-5, with TRBD2 identical over 13 bases. J gave up 2 bases and V 1 base, and 1 base lay outside the gene matches. The V gene's germline CDR1 is GTSNPN and CDR2 SVGIG (reference sequence). The CDR3 is 15 amino acids. The CDR3 nucleotides read TGTGCCTGGAGTGAGGGACTAGCGGGGCAAGAGACCCAGTACTTC. Encoded protein: CAWSEGLAGQETQYF.

The J gene is TRBJ2-2, the V gene TRBV4-2; D perhaps matches TRBD2 (5 bases). Germline CDR1 is LGHNA and CDR2 is YNFKEQ. CDR3 length: 18 residues. The V end was cut by 0 bases, the J end by 1 base, with 15 bases between. The CDR3 sequence: CASSQERLERRNTGELFF. DNA for the CDR3: TGTGCCAGCAGCCAAGAAAGGCTCGAGCGGAGGAACACCGGGGAGCTGTTTTTT.

The chain joins TRBV7-9 to TRBJ2-3, with D possibly matching TRBD1 (6 bases). Trimming removed 3 bases from V and 0 bases from J, with 10 bases in between. The CDR3 runs to 15 residues. Per the germline V gene, CDR1 is SEHNR and CDR2 is FQNEAQ (reference sequence). In DNA, the CDR3 is TGTGCCAGCAGCTTGGGGGCGTGGAGCACAGATACGCAGTATTTT. Translation gives CASSLGAWSTDTQYF.

The rearrangement joins TRBV19 to TRBJ2-1; no firm D call. From germline, CDR1 is LNHDA and CDR2 SQIVND (reference sequence). The CDR3 runs 13 residues. Trimming took 6 bases from V and 3 from J, leaving 9 bases between them. In DNA form, the CDR3 reads TGTGCCAGTAGCGAACAGAGCTACAATGAGCAGTTCTTC. Residues: CASSEQSYNEQFF.

This chain joins TRBV27 and TRBJ1-1, with D uncertain. V was trimmed by 2 bases and J by 4 bases, leaving 8 bases between them. Germline CDR1 MNHEY, CDR2 SMNVEV (reference sequence). The CDR3 length is 13 residues. CDR3 loop: CASSLVSGTEAFF. In DNA form, the CDR3 reads TGTGCCAGCAGTTTAGTGTCGGGCACTGAAGCTTTCTTT.

This clone occurred a few times. The chain joins TRBV11-2 to TRBJ2-1; TRBD2 matches at 15 bases. With V trimmed by 2 bases and J by 8 bases, 10 bases remained unmatched. The CDR3 is 18 amino acids. Germline CDR1 SGHAT, CDR2 FQNNGV. CDR3: CASSLRPPGLAGGYEQFF. The CDR3 DNA is TGTGCCAGCAGCTTAAGGCCCCCGGGACTAGCGGGAGGCTATGAGCAGTTCTTC. Variable domain in full (rest from reference TRBV11-2 and TRBJ2-1): EAGVAQSPRYKIIEKRQSVAFWCNPISGHATLYWYQQILGQGPKLLIQFQNNGVVDDSQLPKDRFSAERLKGVDSTLKIQPAKLEDSAVYLCASSLRPPGLAGGYEQFFGPGTRLTVL.

This chain joins TRBV6-5 and TRBJ1-6; D remains ambiguous. This CDR3 has 16 residues. Per germline, CDR1 MNHEY and CDR2 SVGAGI. Trimming removed 4 bases from V and 0 bases from J, with 10 bases in between. The CDR3 reads CASSSAWSSYNSPLHF. For the CDR3, the DNA is TGTGCCAGCAGTTCGGCTTGGAGCTCCTATAATTCACCCCTCCACTTT.

This chain joins TRBV29-1 and TRBJ2-2; a weak D match, TRBD1 (6 bases). Germline assignment: CDR1 SQVTM and CDR2 ANQGSEA. Trimming left V 6 bases short and J 0 bases short, with 11 bases between. This CDR3 region has 14 residues. CDR3 in DNA: TGCAGCGTATCGACAGGAGCGAACACCGGGGAGCTGTTTTTT. The encoded protein is CSVSTGANTGELFF.

This clone was recorded once. This rearrangement joins TRBV19 to TRBJ2-1, with D unresolved. This CDR3 region has 14 residues. V lost 3 bases to trimming and J lost 9 bases, with 15 bases between them. Germline lookup yields CDR1 LNHDA and CDR2 SQIVND (reference sequence). CDR3 protein: CASSISASLSEQFF. The CDR3 coding sequence is TGTGCCAGTAGTATCTCAGCTAGTTTATCTGAGCAGTTCTTC.

The chain has TRBV9 and TRBJ1-5; TRBD1 aligns across 7 bases. The CDR3 loop spans 15 amino acids. Germline trimming cut 0 bases from V and 6 bases from J; bases unmatched to any gene: 6. Germline CDR1 and CDR2: SGDLS and YYNGEE. CDR3 nucleotide sequence: TGTGCCAGCAGCGTAGCGGGACAGCAGGGTCAGCCCCAGCATTTT. It specifies CASSVAGQQGQPQHF.

The rearrangement links TRBV4-1 to TRBJ1-1; no reliable D call. V lost 0 bases, J lost 6 bases, and 17 bases lay in between. Germline-derived CDR1 and CDR2 are MGHRA and YSYEKL. The CDR3 sequence is 16 residues long. The CDR3 DNA sequence: TGCGCCAGCAGCCAAGATGGGAGCAGGCTTGGCGCTGAAGCTTTCTTT. Its protein product is CASSQDGSRLGAEAFF.

This clone appeared once. This chain joins TRBV6-1 and TRBJ1-5; D may be TRBD1 (5 bases). The V gene's germline CDR1 is MNHNS and CDR2 SASEGT. Trimming removed 4 bases from V and 0 bases from J, with 25 bases in between. The CDR3 has 20 residues. In nucleotides, the CDR3 is TGTGCCAGCAGTGGAAGAACTGACAGAACCATCCTATATAGCAATCAGCCCCAGCATTTT. It specifies CASSGRTDRTILYSNQPQHF.

V gene TRBV29-1 combines with J gene TRBJ2-7; 10 bases match TRBD2. Germline CDR1 SQVTM, CDR2 ANQGSEA. V gave up 6 bases and J gave up 7 bases; unmatched junction bases: 6. The CDR3 is 12 amino acids. CDR3 sequence reads: CSVASGSGEQYF. Here the CDR3 DNA reads TGCAGCGTCGCTAGCGGGAGCGGAGAGCAGTACTTC.

This chain uses TRBV4-2 with TRBJ2-5; 11 bases map to TRBD2. The CDR3 has 15 residues. The V segment lost 4 bases and the J segment 2 bases; nucleotides outside the gene matches: 3. Per the germline V gene, CDR1 is LGHNA and CDR2 is YNFKEQ. The CDR3 DNA reads TGTGCCAGCAGCCCGGGACTAGCGGTTCAAGAGACCCAGTACTTC. Residues: CASSPGLAVQETQYF.

V usage is TRBV29-1 and J usage is TRBJ1-4; 7 bases match TRBD1. Germline CDR1 and CDR2: SQVTM and ANQGSEA. The CDR3 extends over 14 amino acids. The J segment lost 7 bases and the V segment lost 3 bases, leaving 8 bases of the junction unmatched. CDR3 DNA: TGCAGCGTTGAGGTCGGACAGGATACTGAAAAACTGTTTTTT. Its translation: CSVEVGQDTEKLFF.

The rearrangement uses TRBV29-1 and TRBJ2-2, with TRBD1 identical over 8 bases. Germline assignment: CDR1 SQVTM and CDR2 ANQGSEA. The CDR3 has 14 amino acids. V shed 7 bases and J 7 bases; nucleotides not matched to a gene: 11. CDR3 in DNA: TGCAGCGGAACCAGGGGGCCAGATGACGGGGAGCTGTTTTTT. It translates to CSGTRGPDDGELFF.

The chain employs TRBV5-6 and TRBJ2-7, with D possibly being TRBD1 (5 bases). From germline, CDR1 is SGHDT and CDR2 YYEEEE. The CDR3 is made up of 14 amino acids. V was shortened by 2 bases and J by 4 bases, with 13 bases between the two germline ends. The CDR3 nucleotides are TGTGCCAGCAGCTTCAAGGGAAGGGGATACGAGCAGTACTTC. Translated, it gives CASSFKGRGYEQYF.

CDR3 region: CASSLYRENTEAFF. As DNA, the CDR3 is TGTGCCAGCAGCCTATACAGGGAGAACACTGAAGCTTTCTTT. The chain recombines TRBV7-8 with TRBJ1-1; possibly TRBD1 for D (6 bases). Deletions cut 5 bases from V and 1 base from J, with 11 bases between. CDR1 is SGHVS and CDR2 is FQNEAQ in the germline V gene. This CDR3 has 14 amino acids.

This chain joins TRBV28 and TRBJ1-2; 10 bases map to TRBD1. Trimming took 5 bases from V and 5 from J; bases not matched to a gene: 11. Germline CDR1 and CDR2: MDHEN and SYDVKM. The CDR3 loop spans 16 amino acids. The CDR3 region is CASSRGGTGEMYGYTF. CDR3 nucleotide sequence: TGTGCCAGCAGTCGAGGCGGGACAGGGGAGATGTATGGCTACACCTTC.

The gene calls are TRBV28 and TRBJ1-5; TRBD1 matches 10 bases. J lost 2 bases, V lost 6 bases, and 7 bases had no gene match. Germline CDR1 is MDHEN and CDR2 is SYDVKM. This CDR3 spans 16 amino acids. CDR3 bases: TGTGCCAGCAGCCAGACAGGGGGCTCGGGCAATCAGCCCCAGCATTTT. Translation gives CASSQTGGSGNQPQHF. Full variable domain (missing parts from reference TRBV28 and TRBJ1-5): DVKVTQSSRYLVKRTGEKVFLECVQDMDHENMFWYRQDPGLGLRLIYFSYDVKMKEKGDIPEGYSVSREKKERFSLILESASTNQTSMYLCASSQTGGSGNQPQHFGDGTRLSIL.

The V gene is TRBV11-2, the J gene TRBJ1-1; 8 bases agree with TRBD1. J lost 7 bases, V lost 5 bases, and 9 bases had no gene match. Per the germline V gene, CDR1 is SGHAT and CDR2 is FQNNGV. The CDR3 length is 14 residues. CDR3 nucleotides: TGTGCCAGCAGCGCGATCAGGGGGCCCGGTGAAGCTTTCTTT. Residues: CASSAIRGPGEAFF.

V gene TRBV29-1 combines with J gene TRBJ2-1; D may be TRBD1 (5 bases). Germline V CDR1 and CDR2: SQVTM, ANQGSEA. V was trimmed by 2 bases and J by 6 bases, leaving 17 bases between them. The CDR3 spans 15 residues. CDR3 loop: CSVELGVGWSNEQFF. The CDR3 region has the DNA TGCAGCGTTGAATTAGGGGTCGGTTGGTCCAATGAGCAGTTCTTC.

The chain is built from TRBV27 and TRBJ2-1; 9 bases map to TRBD2. CDR1 and CDR2 from the germline V gene are MNHEY and SMNVEV (reference sequence). CDR3 length equals 16 residues. V shed 5 bases, J shed 5 bases, and the junction held 10 bases outside the gene matches. In nucleotides, the CDR3 is TGTGCCAGCAGTGTCGGGACTAGCTGGGGGGACAATGAGCAGTTCTTC. It is translated as CASSVGTSWGDNEQFF.